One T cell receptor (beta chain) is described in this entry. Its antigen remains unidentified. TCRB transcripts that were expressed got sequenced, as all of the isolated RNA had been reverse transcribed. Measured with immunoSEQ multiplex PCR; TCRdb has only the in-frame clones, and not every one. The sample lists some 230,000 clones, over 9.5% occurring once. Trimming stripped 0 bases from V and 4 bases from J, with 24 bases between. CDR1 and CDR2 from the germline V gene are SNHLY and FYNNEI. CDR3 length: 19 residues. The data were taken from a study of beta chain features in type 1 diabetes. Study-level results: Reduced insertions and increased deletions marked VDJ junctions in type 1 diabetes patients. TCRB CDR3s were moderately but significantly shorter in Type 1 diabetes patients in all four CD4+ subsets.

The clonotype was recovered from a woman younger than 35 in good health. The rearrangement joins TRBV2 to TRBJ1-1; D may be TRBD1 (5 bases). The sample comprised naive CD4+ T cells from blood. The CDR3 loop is CASSEAGVFSAGLGTEAFF. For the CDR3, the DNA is TGTGCCAGCAGTGAAGCGGGCGTGTTTTCGGCAGGGTTGGGCACTGAAGCTTTCTTT.